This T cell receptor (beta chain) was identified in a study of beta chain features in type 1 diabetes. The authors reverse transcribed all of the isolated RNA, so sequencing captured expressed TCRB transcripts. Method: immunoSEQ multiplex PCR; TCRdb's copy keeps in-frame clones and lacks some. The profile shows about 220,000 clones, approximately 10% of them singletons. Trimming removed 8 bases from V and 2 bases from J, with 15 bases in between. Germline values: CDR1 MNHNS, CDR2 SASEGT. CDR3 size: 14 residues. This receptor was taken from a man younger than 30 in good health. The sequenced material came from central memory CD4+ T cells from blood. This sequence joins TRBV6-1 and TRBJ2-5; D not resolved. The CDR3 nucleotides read TGTGCCAGCCTCGAACTCACCCTGCAAGAGACCCAGTACTTC. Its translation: CASLELTLQETQYF.